This TCR beta chain was captured by sequencing in a study of spatial heterogeneity in lung cancer. The wider study: The study consistently detected more beta-chain than alpha-chain sequences.

All TCR cDNA molecules were individually tagged with a unique molecular identifier. TCRdb ran MiXCR on the 5' RACE reads and lists one entry per CDR3 protein. This table has roughly 5,300 distinct CDR3 sequences, over 7.5% appearing once. Findings of the study overall: Higher tumor mutation counts went along with higher counts of expanded intratumoral alpha and beta TCRs.

Trimming left V 2 bases short and J 2 bases short, with 11 bases between. Germline loops: CDR1 SGDLS, CDR2 YYNGEE. The CDR3 is made up of 15 amino acids. Time point of the sample: sample taken at primary tumor resection. Samples were donated by 72 untreated early-stage non-small cell lung cancer patients. Sequencing of whole RNA from tumor, nontumor lung or frozen PBMC involved no sorting. This clonotype is labeled medium-sized. Its antigen remains unidentified. The chain has TRBV9 and TRBJ2-1, with D unresolved. The receptor comes from a female donor with early-stage non-small cell lung cancer. Material: lung tumor tissue, obtained at surgery. The DNA for the CDR3 is TGTGCCAGCAGCGTTACGGACCGCACCTACAATGAGCAGTTCTTC. Translation: CASSVTDRTYNEQFF. Drawing the rest from reference TRBV9 and TRBJ2-1, the complete variable domain is DSGVTQTPKHLITATGQRVTLRCSPRSGDLSVYWYQQSLDQGLQFLIQYYNGEERAKGNILERFSAQQFPDLHSELNLSSLELGDSALYFCASSVTDRTYNEQFFGPGTRLTVL.